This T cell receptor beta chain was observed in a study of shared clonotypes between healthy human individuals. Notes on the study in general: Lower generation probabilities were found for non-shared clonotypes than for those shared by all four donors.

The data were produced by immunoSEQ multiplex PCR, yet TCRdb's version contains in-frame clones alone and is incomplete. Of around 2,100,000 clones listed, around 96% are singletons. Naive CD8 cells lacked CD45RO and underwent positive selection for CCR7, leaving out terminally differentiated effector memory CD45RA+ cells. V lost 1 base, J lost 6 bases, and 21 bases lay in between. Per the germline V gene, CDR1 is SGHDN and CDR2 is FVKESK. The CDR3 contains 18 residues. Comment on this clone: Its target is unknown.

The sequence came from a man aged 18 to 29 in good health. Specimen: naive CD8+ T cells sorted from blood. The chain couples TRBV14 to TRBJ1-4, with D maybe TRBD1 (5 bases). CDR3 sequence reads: CASSQAGGMKVTDEKLFF. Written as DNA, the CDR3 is TGTGCCAGCAGCCAAGCGGGGGGGATGAAGGTAACGGATGAAAAACTGTTTTTT.